This T cell receptor beta chain appears in the sequencing data of a study of T cell repertoires in cytomegalovirus infection. Turning to the study itself: In the study, CMV epitopes included recently identified HLA-C-restricted and well-studied HLA-B-restricted ones.

This clonotype was observed at least ten times. What it binds is not known. One entry per CDR3 protein, called by TCRdb with MiXCR from the reads. The sample consists of about 900,000 distinct CDR3 sequences, roughly a third of them appearing once. This specimen was cultured CD8+ T cells from PBMCs, taken from culture after CMV antigen stimulation. The clonotype comes from a human donor in good health (CMV status not recorded). Some clones in this sample may be carry-over from other donors' samples.

The CDR3 protein is CASSIGVGTEAFF. In nucleotides, the CDR3 is TGTGCCAGTAGTATAGGCGTGGGGACTGAAGCTTTCTTT. The chain joins TRBV19 to TRBJ1-1; D gene ambiguous. V lost 1 base to trimming and J lost 5 bases, with 8 bases between them. There are 13 residues in the CDR3. Germline V gene sequence: CDR1 LNHDA, CDR2 SQIVND (reference sequence).